These 32 T cell receptor beta chains share one sample of origin, sequenced in a study of CXCR3-negative and CXCR3-positive naive CD8 T cells. The method, 5' RACE with UMI labels, was used to prepare the TRB cDNA libraries. TCRdb re-called the 5' RACE reads and gives one entry per CDR3 protein, without DNA. The sample holds some 120,000 distinct CDR3 sequences. Which antigens these TCRs recognize remains unknown. Study-wide results and caveats: Higher TRB CDR3 hydrophobicity marked CXCR3-positive naive cells relative to CXCR3-negative naive cells.

The material sequenced was naive CXCR3+ CD8+ T cells from blood. Stated subset: CD45RO-CCR7+CD27+CD95- naive CD8+ T cells expressing CXCR3 (TNR3+). These receptors came from a human donor in good health. Some clones in this sample may be carry-over from other donors' samples.

The J gene is TRBJ2-1, the V gene TRBV12-3 or TRBV12-4. The CDR3 contains 13 residues. CDR3 residues: CASSSVSYNEQFF.

The CDR3 region is CASSYSPLAGPSYNEQFF. The rearrangement uses TRBV6-5 and TRBJ2-1; there is no DNA to check the TCRdb D call of TRBD2. The V gene's germline CDR1 is MNHEY and CDR2 SVGAGI. CDR3 size: 18 residues.

This chain connects TRBV4-1 to TRBJ2-3; TCRdb proposes TRBD2, but this gene call is untestable without DNA. CDR1 and CDR2 from the germline V gene are MGHRA and YSYEKL. CDR3 length: 16 residues. CDR3 sequence: CASSQVSSGGIDTQYF.

The genes are TRBV10-3 and TRBJ1-1. This CDR3 comprises 13 residues. Germline CDR1 ENHRY, CDR2 SYGVKD. The CDR3 here is CAISEIGSTEAFF.

The chain joins TRBV20-1 to TRBJ1-1. CDR3 length: 12 residues. Germline V CDR1 and CDR2: DFQATT, SNEGSKA (reference sequence). CDR3 amino acids: CSARVGVTEAFF.

The V and J genes are TRBV29-1 and TRBJ2-7; the TCRdb call, TRBD1, lacks DNA for checking. CDR3 size: 12 residues. CDR1 is SQVTM and CDR2 is ANQGSEA in the germline V gene. CDR3 loop: CSVVGQSYEQYF.

The chain is built from TRBV29-1 and TRBJ2-7; TCRdb's D call of TRBD2 is untestable without DNA. The length of the CDR3 is 15 residues. Germline V gene lookup returns CDR1 SQVTM and CDR2 ANQGSEA. The CDR3 sequence: CSVESVLADHYEQYF.

This chain connects TRBV29-1 to TRBJ2-7; the TRBD1 assignment by TCRdb is unverifiable without DNA. CDR3 size: 15 residues. From germline, CDR1 is SQVTM and CDR2 ANQGSEA. CDR3 residues: CSVVYGTGADGEQYF.

This chain connects TRBV12-3 or TRBV12-4 to TRBJ1-2; TCRdb indicates TRBD1, and absent DNA this call remains unverified. This CDR3 comprises 13 residues. The CDR3 loop is CASSHGPGDGYTF.

The gene calls are TRBV20-1 and TRBJ2-2. Germline assignment: CDR1 DFQATT and CDR2 SNEGSKA (reference sequence). CDR3 length: 11 residues. Here the CDR3 reads CSAKNTGELFF.

The J gene is TRBJ2-1, the V gene TRBV14; there is no DNA to check the TCRdb D call of TRBD2. Germline V lookup: CDR1 SGHDN, CDR2 FVKESK. The CDR3 runs 16 residues. CDR3: CASSHASVTPWDEQFF.

The chain is built from TRBV9 and TRBJ2-2. Germline CDR1 and CDR2: SGDLS and YYNGEE. The CDR3 is made up of 15 amino acids. CDR3 region: CASSPFSEHTGELFF.

V usage is TRBV7-6 and J usage is TRBJ2-7; TCRdb reports TRBD1, a call that lacks DNA to check it against. The germline V gene has CDR1 SGHVS and CDR2 FNYEAQ. This CDR3 has 12 residues. Here the CDR3 reads CASSATGVEQYF.

This chain joins TRBV19 and TRBJ2-7; no DNA is available, so the TRBD1 call from TCRdb remains unchecked. The CDR3 contains 14 residues. CDR1 is LNHDA, CDR2 SQIVND, per germline (reference sequence). The CDR3 reads CASSKTQGRVEQYF.

This chain joins TRBV29-1 and TRBJ2-7; TCRdb's assignment of TRBD1 cannot be checked, as there is no DNA. Germline CDR1 and CDR2: SQVTM and ANQGSEA. This CDR3 is 14 amino acids long. CDR3 protein: CSVNDRGLTYEQYF.

The rearrangement uses TRBV6-2 or TRBV6-3 and TRBJ2-5; TCRdb calls TRBD1, which cannot be checked without DNA. CDR1 is MNHEY, CDR2 SVGEGT, per germline. This CDR3 spans 17 amino acids. CDR3 amino acids: CASRDLRDEILGETQYF.

The rearrangement uses TRBV12-5 and TRBJ1-2; no DNA is available, so the TRBD1 call from TCRdb remains unchecked. The CDR3 sequence is 15 residues long. The V gene's germline CDR1 is LGHNT and CDR2 FRNRAP. This chain's CDR3 is CASGSWTGWADGYTF.

The gene calls are TRBV7-6 and TRBJ2-7. CDR3 size: 14 residues. Germline-derived CDR1 and CDR2 are SGHVS and FNYEAQ. The CDR3 loop is CASSSEVQHYEQYF.

This chain connects TRBV5-1 to TRBJ2-7; lacking DNA, the TRBD2 call made by TCRdb goes unchecked. This CDR3 comprises 14 residues. Germline assignment: CDR1 SGHRS and CDR2 YFSETQ. The CDR3 protein is CASSLAWGDYEQYF.

The rearrangement links TRBV20-1 to TRBJ2-7; TCRdb's assignment of TRBD1 cannot be checked, as there is no DNA. The CDR3 is 15 amino acids. Germline-derived CDR1 and CDR2 are DFQATT and SNEGSKA (reference sequence). The CDR3 loop is CSGWRTTGGWNEQYF.

This chain uses TRBV7-2 with TRBJ2-7; checking the TCRdb D call of TRBD1 is not possible without DNA. The germline CDR1 and CDR2 sequences are SGHTA and FQGNSA. This CDR3 has 14 amino acids. This CDR3 reads CASSLGQGTYEQYF.

CDR3 protein: CSAPGPPVPTQYF. This chain connects TRBV20-1 to TRBJ2-5; TCRdb names TRBD2, which stays unverified in the absence of DNA. There are 13 residues in the CDR3. Per germline, CDR1 DFQATT and CDR2 SNEGSKA (reference sequence).

This chain joins TRBV6-5 and TRBJ1-1; checking the TCRdb D call of TRBD1 is not possible without DNA. The length of the CDR3 is 16 residues. Looked up from germline, CDR1 is MNHEY and CDR2 is SVGAGI. Here the CDR3 reads CASTPGVGRGVTEAFF.

The chain links TRBV4-3 to TRBJ2-3; TCRdb's D call of TRBD1 is untestable without DNA. The CDR3 consists of 15 residues. Germline loops: CDR1 LGHNA, CDR2 YSLEER. CDR3: CASSQGQGATDTQYF.

The CDR3 is CASSQEGLAGGLSYEQYF. This sequence joins TRBV4-2 and TRBJ2-7; TCRdb gives TRBD2 as the D gene, but with no DNA this cannot be confirmed. The CDR3 is made up of 18 amino acids. Germline lookup yields CDR1 LGHNA and CDR2 YNFKEQ.

The J gene is TRBJ2-7, the V gene TRBV12-3 or TRBV12-4; TCRdb names TRBD1, which stays unverified in the absence of DNA. This CDR3 has 15 amino acids. CDR3 residues: CASSFPGGGSYEQYF.

The CDR3 region is CASSSRTGAGETQYF. The rearrangement joins TRBV7-3 to TRBJ2-5; TCRdb's D call of TRBD1 is untestable without DNA. This CDR3 has 15 amino acids. CDR1 is SGHTA, CDR2 FQGTGA, per germline.

The chain has TRBV7-9 and TRBJ2-4; TCRdb's assignment of TRBD1 cannot be checked, as there is no DNA. This CDR3 spans 14 amino acids. Germline V gives CDR1 SEHNR, CDR2 FQNEAQ (reference sequence). The CDR3: CASSLFGQGDIQYF.

The chain is built from TRBV2 and TRBJ1-1; lacking DNA, the TRBD1 call made by TCRdb goes unchecked. The CDR3 contains 15 residues. From germline, CDR1 is SNHLY and CDR2 FYNNEI. The CDR3 spells CASSHDRDSNTEAFF.

The chain has TRBV27 and TRBJ2-7; the D call of TRBD2 rests on TCRdb alone, since no DNA is present to check it. This CDR3 has 15 amino acids. Germline loops: CDR1 MNHEY, CDR2 SMNVEV (reference sequence). The CDR3 is CASSPGTSVPYEQYF.

This chain connects TRBV5-5 to TRBJ1-2. CDR3 length: 17 residues. The germline V gene encodes CDR1 SGHKS and CDR2 YYEKEE (reference sequence). The CDR3 sequence: CASSLGFGVGANYGYTF.

This chain joins TRBV29-1 and TRBJ1-1; TCRdb's assignment of TRBD1 cannot be checked, as there is no DNA. CDR3 length equals 12 residues. Germline V CDR1 and CDR2: SQVTM, ANQGSEA. The CDR3: CSVGWDSTEAFF.